This TCR beta chain is from a study of cytomegalovirus exposure and HLA in healthy donors. On the study more broadly: T cells numbering around 170 million yielded more than 95 million unique TCR beta sequences in an earlier analysis.

CDR1 is SGHRS and CDR2 is YFSETQ in the germline V gene. V lost 4 bases and J lost 3, with 13 bases in between. The CDR3 is 14 residues long. The primer mix had 60 Vbeta and 13 Jbeta primers. Sequencing was performed with immunoSEQ multiplex PCR; in TCRdb, only in-frame clones are kept and a portion is missing. The sample carries some 110,000 clones, 70% recorded once. The genes are TRBV5-1 and TRBJ1-1; D unresolved. The sequence derives from a man under 40 in good health and CMV-seropositive. The sample taken for sequencing was PBMCs. Here the CDR3 reads CASSQGSRDTEAFF. DNA of the CDR3: TGCGCCAGCAGCCAAGGGAGTAGGGACACTGAAGCTTTCTTT.